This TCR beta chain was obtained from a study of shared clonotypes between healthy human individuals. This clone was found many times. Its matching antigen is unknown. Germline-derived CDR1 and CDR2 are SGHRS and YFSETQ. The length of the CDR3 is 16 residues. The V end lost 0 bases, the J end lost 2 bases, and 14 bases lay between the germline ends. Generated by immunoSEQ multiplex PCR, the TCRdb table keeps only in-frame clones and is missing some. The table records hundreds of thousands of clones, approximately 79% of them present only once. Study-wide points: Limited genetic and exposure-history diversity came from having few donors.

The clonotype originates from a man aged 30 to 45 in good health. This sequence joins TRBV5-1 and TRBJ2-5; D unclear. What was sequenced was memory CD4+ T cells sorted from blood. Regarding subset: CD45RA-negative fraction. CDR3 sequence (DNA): TGCGCCAGCAGCTTGGGCGGTCGGAGTGGTCAAGAGACCCAGTACTTC. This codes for CASSLGGRSGQETQYF.